One T cell receptor (beta chain) is described in this entry. The clone's antigen remains unknown. No base quality values were provided; no much bigger clone lies one nucleotide off. The data were taken from a study of blood T cell repertoires in COVID-19 (dated by TCRdb to 2018 to 2021). General notes on the study: Samples covering the acute and convalescent phases of COVID-19 were provided by collaborators in the United States, Italy and Spain. The prospective study material was composed of cDNA or gDNA derived from T cells, B-cell-depleted T cells, or PBMCs. Where HLA class I and class II types were available, the types were taken from metadata supplied by the sample provider, not from assay-based typing. Deeply sampled blood TCRbeta repertoires from subjects exposed to, actively infected with, or recovered from COVID-19 were included in the dataset. The samples were drawn from the first 160 participants of the ongoing ImmuneRACE study and from 1,254 subjects provided by 6 global collaborators. Nearly every sample came with metadata listing a de-identified subject ID, COVID-19 status, age in years and sex. A freely available public database, intended as a resource for researchers studying the immune response to SARS-CoV-2, is where the repertoires were released.

The immunoSEQ Assay, a bias-controlled multiplex PCR, was used to amplify TCRbeta CDR3 regions from genomic DNA. The study's processing was this. The number of nucleated cells in each sample was estimated from the amplification of reference gene primers within the assay. To quantify the absolute abundance of each unique TCRbeta CDR3 rearrangement, sequence reads were collapsed and filtered. For each sample, productive Simpson clonality was calculated as the square root of Simpson's diversity index across productive rearrangements. Entries here come from immuneACCESS through TCRdb and include only in-frame sequences with V and J called. Some clones fail to appear in such tables; in the studies checked, an unresolved V gene covers under half of the shortfall, and the cause of the remainder is unknown. V, J and clone size are taken as reported in that table, and D and trimming were inferred from the DNA itself. The table for this sample lists some 200,000 clones; more than 75% of them were counted only once. The ten largest clonotypes hold about 3.5% of the sample.

Each collaborating institution followed its own protocols to collect whole blood in K2EDTA tubes. For TCRbeta analysis, collaborator samples were shipped as frozen whole blood, as isolated PBMCs, or as DNA extracted from either sample type. Per the germline V gene, KGHDR is the CDR1 and SFDVKD is the CDR2. The CDR3 runs 16 amino acids, cysteine and phenylalanine included. Only CDR3 DNA remains: 48 bases, in frame from the first base. At the junction V is shortened by 2 bases and J by 6 bases; bases outside the gene matches: 8. General findings and caveats noted by the study authors: Clinical and demographic metadata were provided uncurated, with the amount varying by source and participant.

The chain is made from TRBV24-1 and TRBJ2-5, and 10 junction bases match TRBD1. Input material: peripheral blood. This receptor was obtained from a man between 70 and 80 years old with acute or convalescent COVID-19. CDR3 region: CATSDSTGGKSQTQYF. The DNA sequence is given as TGTGCCACCAGTGATTCGACAGGGGGCAAAAGCCAGACCCAGTACTTC.